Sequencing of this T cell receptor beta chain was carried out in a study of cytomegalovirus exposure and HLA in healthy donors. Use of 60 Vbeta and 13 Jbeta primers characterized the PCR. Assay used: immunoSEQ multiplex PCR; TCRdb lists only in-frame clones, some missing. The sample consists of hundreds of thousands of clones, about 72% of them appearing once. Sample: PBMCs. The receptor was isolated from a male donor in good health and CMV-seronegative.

The CDR3 sequence is CAWSTPGEGTEAFF. Written as DNA, the CDR3 is TGTGCCTGGAGTACACCCGGGGAGGGGACTGAAGCTTTCTTT. The V and J genes are TRBV30 and TRBJ1-1; D perhaps matches TRBD1 (5 bases). This CDR3 is 14 amino acids long. Germline V CDR1 and CDR2: GTSNPN, SVGIG (reference sequence). Trimming took 2 bases from V and 5 from J, leaving 15 bases between them.